This T cell receptor (beta chain) is from a study of cytomegalovirus exposure and HLA in healthy donors (dated by TCRdb to 2016 to 2017). Some background on the complete study: An earlier analysis of 550 to 700 of the donors reported approximately 300 Gb of sequence data and 100 million to 130 million unique TCR beta sequences from some 180 million T cells. Around 320 gigabases of sequencing data and around 87 million unique TCR sequences were included in an early release covering 550 to 800 HLA-typed donors. Of the roughly 420 genotyped donors, 80% to 90% were placed in the genetic ancestry cluster associated with self-reported Caucasian donors. The study aimed to test whether signatures of past pathogen exposure could be identified by cataloging public T cell receptors. The study profiled the T cell repertoires of hundreds of subjects by immunosequencing and related them to cytomegalovirus serostatus. Along with the approximately 650-subject first cohort, a separate validation cohort of 120 different subjects was used. To predict cytomegalovirus infection status, the study brought together high-throughput TCR immunosequencing, statistical association of individual TCRs with disease status, and machine learning. A later analysis re-examined previously published TCR beta repertoires from more than 550 donors and added high-resolution HLA genotyping to investigate patterns of TCR occurrence. Rather than using new phenotypic data, the later analysis identified candidate immune exposures from TCR beta sequences and from how often those sequences occurred across donors. To decide whether each TCR beta V gene segment behaved as functional or pseudogenic, an earlier analysis of over 500 of the donors relied on high-throughput TCR beta sequencing. Donor age, sex, ethnicity and CMV serostatus were collected together with the repertoire data. Genome-wide SNP genotypes for about 65% of the 666 donors were used in a later genetic analysis, which treated that subset as a discovery cohort. All discovery cohort repertoires had been generated on a single sequencing platform. Both class I and class II loci were covered by HLA typing, at four-digit resolution. The number of donors typed differed by locus, with roughly 620-630 for A, B, C, DRB1 and DQB1, 522 for DQA1, 600 to 610 for DPA1, and around 460 for DPB1. Roughly five DR-DQ haplotypes were handled as single units for association and clustering, since linkage in the cohort was strong. On average, roughly 250,000 unique TCR beta nucleotide sequences were sequenced per donor among a few hundred genotyped donors of the cohort, with roughly 19% of those sequences being non-productive. What the authors observed across the whole study: In vitro tests confirmed that a few of the cytomegalovirus-associated TCR beta chains recognize cytomegalovirus antigens. The sequencing pipeline was judged likely to have produced a cluster of highly shared sequence variants as a technical artifact. Correlated functional status among segregating V segments might reflect linkage disequilibrium, but an unknown experimental factor could not be ruled out. In an earlier analysis of 587 of the donors, most TCR beta V segments appeared in productive rearrangements about 87% or about 30% of the time, broadly matching IMGT annotations. Because some donors lacked HLA typing at each locus, the association tests relied only on the typed subset. Because the 87-base-pair reads could not distinguish some IMGT-functional V segments, including TRBV6-2 and TRBV6-3, those segments were excluded. The authors suggested that the approach could potentially be generalized to other disease states and immunological phenotypes. The classifier was reported to diagnose cytomegalovirus status with high specificity and sensitivity in both the original cohort and the validation cohort. This cohort had only TCR beta chains sequenced, and the lack of alpha or paired-chain data limited which features could be detected. The earlier analysis of approximately 540 of the donors excluded about 16 rarely observed V segments, including chromosome 9 orphons, because counts were too low. In a later genetic analysis, fewer N-insertions in productive TCRs were reported among donors in an Asian-associated ancestry cluster than the approximately 710-donor mean. Specific HLA alleles were associated with 15,000 to 20,000 TCR beta sequences at a false discovery rate of 0.05 in a later analysis. A later analysis reported that several top co-occurrence clusters appeared linked to parvovirus B19, influenza, CMV and Epstein-Barr virus. Compared with equally common non-associated chains, HLA-associated TCR beta chains in a later analysis were more clonally expanded and had lower generation probabilities. In a later genetic analysis, a missense DCLRE1C variant was associated with V-gene and J-gene trimming of TCR beta chains, and the association was replicated in an independent cohort. Strong co-occurrence of HLA alleles, especially DR and DQ, made assigning TCR associations to individual alleles difficult. Presence/absence analyses assumed roughly uniform sequencing depth across donors, an assumption that may not hold. A later analysis found that TCR association rates varied across HLA loci, with DRB1 alleles showing the most associated TCRs and HLA-C alleles the fewest. A later analysis found that most CMV-associated TCR beta chains appeared HLA-restricted, with HLA associations seemingly driven largely by CMV exposure. A total of around 150 TCR beta chains were listed by the study as associated with cytomegalovirus. Most TCR sequences were seen in very few donors, while some public TCRs were found in many individuals. For the cohort, immune exposure information was limited to CMV serostatus. A further reported finding was that TCR beta sequences accurately predicted the HLA-A and HLA-B alleles for most subjects in the first cohort.

The cohort comprised some 700 healthy bone marrow donors. At the time of sampling, all cohort members were nominally healthy, though unrecorded immune exposures were likely present. The donor was CMV seropositive and belonged to the group of 250 to 300 seropositive cohort members. Every donor gave a peripheral blood sample, and the peripheral blood mononuclear cells from that sample were used for TCR beta sequencing. The Qiagen DNeasy Blood Extraction Kit was used to extract genomic DNA from the blood cell samples. The junction shows trimming of 5 bases on V and 3 bases on J, and the gene matches do not reach 12 bases of it. The CDR3 goes from the cysteine to the phenylalanine over 16 residues. Left in the record is the CDR3 DNA by itself, 48 bases read in frame from the first base. Reading the germline V gene (reference sequence) gives CDR1 MNHEY and CDR2 SMNVEV. The library was generated by the immunoSEQ multiplex PCR assay. For the multiplex PCR, a mixture combining 60 forward primers for TCR Vbeta segments and 13 reverse primers for TCR Jbeta segments was used. The CDR3 region of rearranged TCR beta genes was amplified from genomic DNA with a multiplex PCR assay. On the Illumina HiSeq System, the amplified TCR beta libraries were sequenced as 87-base-pair reads. Per the authors' processing: A later analysis counted some 80 million unique TCR beta chains across the 666 repertoires, and around 12 million of these chains were shared by at least two donors. Raw reads were error-corrected and collapsed into unique sequences with a nearest-neighbor algorithm that merged closely related sequences to remove PCR and sequencing errors. To assign V, D and J gene segments, CDR3 sequences were aligned to IMGT reference sequences. For a sequence to be retained, a match of at least six nucleotides was required to both a V gene segment and a J gene segment. A rearrangement was called productive if the CDR3 had no stop codons and remained in frame with V and J, and every other rearrangement was called non-productive. Following IMGT convention, CDR3 was defined as the stretch from the second conserved V-encoded cysteine up to the conserved J-encoded phenylalanine. The earlier analysis of some 580 of the donors excluded any sequence lacking an unambiguous match to a single V gene segment. An earlier analysis of fewer than 750 of the donors called V segments functional above 56.7% productive rearrangements and segregating when the between-donor standard deviation exceeded 5%. A statistical classification framework was developed to diagnose cytomegalovirus status using the catalog of TCR beta chain sequences. V and J gene assignment, in a later analysis, came from comparing TCR nucleotide sequences with IMGT/GENE-DB human TR gene sequences. Using the TCRdist pipeline, a later analysis assigned CDR3 sequences along with most-parsimonious VDJ recombination scenarios. In a later analysis, each TCR beta chain was defined by its CDR3 amino acid sequence together with its V-gene family, and reads without a unique V-gene family were excluded. In a later analysis, approximately 640 highly shared, low-generation-probability nucleotide sequences were removed to address suspected cross-contamination and a sequencing artifact. For each public chain, a later analysis derived a clonal expansion index from normalized ranks of inferred template counts within each repertoire. In a later analysis, generation probabilities were computed with a VDJ recombination model fitted to out-of-frame rearrangements, and the resulting probabilities were checked against IGoR. Hypergeometric tests were used in a later analysis to score TCR-TCR, TCR-HLA and TCR-CMV co-occurrence, with a repertoire-size bias correction applied to the TCR pairs. False discovery rates were estimated in a later analysis by permuting HLA or CMV assignments 20 times. A later analysis grouped co-occurring TCRs with DBSCAN, adding TCRdist sequence similarity when clustering within HLA-allele-positive subsets. Co-occurrence clustering excluded repertoires with fewer than 30,000 or more than 120,000 public chains, plus five with anomalous nucleotide sharing. In its TCRdb copy, this immuneACCESS table keeps in-frame sequences only and misses some clones. Where compared with another copy, unresolved V genes explain less than half of these, and the others have no known cause. The DNA gave D and trimming, while V, J and clone size come from that table. This sample comprises approximately 140,000 clones, around 82% of them detected only once. 6.8% of the sample comes from the top ten.

This clone has just one count. Its binding antigen is unknown. It has no much larger one-base neighbor in the sample; base qualities were not kept. What was sequenced was PBMCs. The chain employs TRBV27 and TRBJ2-5, with 7 junctional bases fitting TRBD1. The clonotype comes from a man in his forties or fifties in good health and CMV-seropositive. The CDR3 reads CASSLQGVGFEETQYF. The nucleotide sequence is given as TGTGCCAGCAGTCTGCAGGGGGTGGGGTTTGAAGAGACCCAGTACTTC.